This T cell receptor beta chain was sequenced in a study of cytomegalovirus exposure and HLA in healthy donors. Regarding the study as a whole: Links to common viral pathogens appeared, in a later analysis, for several of the most significant clusters. Researchers catalogued 164 TCR beta chains as cytomegalovirus-associated. TCR sequences were mostly rare, though some public TCRs occurred in many donors.

The primer mix had 60 Vbeta and 13 Jbeta primers. This table comes from immunoSEQ multiplex PCR, and its TCRdb copy is limited to in-frame clones, with some not included. Of over 200,000 clones listed, 82% were seen once; the top ten hold roughly 5%. Germline CDR1 reads SNHLY; CDR2 reads FYNNEI. V shed 7 bases and J 0 bases; nucleotides not matched to a gene: 13. The length of the CDR3 is 18 residues. This clone has just one count. Its target is unknown. This sequence originates from a woman between 40 and 50 years old in good health and CMV-seropositive. V gene TRBV2 combines with J gene TRBJ2-3, with 10 bases matching TRBD2. The source material was PBMCs. The CDR3 sequence: CASTPRDTSGVSTDTQYF. CDR3 sequence (DNA): TGTGCCAGCACTCCCCGGGATACTAGCGGGGTAAGCACAGATACGCAGTATTTT.